This T cell receptor (beta chain) appears in the sequencing data of a study of beta chain features in type 1 diabetes. Across the whole study: Nearly 110,000,000 sorted cells were examined across all samples. Study results and limitations: Insertions were fewer and deletions more numerous at VDJ junctions in type 1 diabetes patients. In every one of the four CD4+ subsets, TCRB CDR3s were moderately but significantly shorter in Type 1 diabetes patients.

This clone has a handful of counts. Antigen specificity is unknown. Every isolated RNA sample was fully reverse transcribed, so sequencing captured expressed TCRB transcripts. Generated by immunoSEQ multiplex PCR, the TCRdb table keeps only in-frame clones and is missing some. The table records 300,000 or so clones, roughly an eighth of them present only once. CDR1 is SGHRS, CDR2 YFSETQ, per germline. CDR3 length: 15 amino acids. V dropped 0 bases and J dropped 1 base, with 11 bases sitting between them. The specimen sequenced was naive CD4+ T cells from blood. The chain links TRBV5-1 to TRBJ2-7; weak D call: TRBD2 (5 bases). This TCR was recovered from a man between 25 and 39 years old with type 1 diabetes. CDR3 in amino acids: CASSLGSGGSYEQYF. DNA of the CDR3: TGCGCCAGCAGCTTGGGGAGCGGCGGTTCCTACGAGCAGTACTTC. Complete variable domain (other parts from reference TRBV5-1 and TRBJ2-7): KAGVTQTPRYLIKTRGQQVTLSCSPISGHRSVSWYQQTPGQGLQFLFEYFSETQRNKGNFPGRFSGRQFSNSRSEMNVSTLELGDSALYLCASSLGSGGSYEQYFGPGTRLTVT.